These T cell receptor beta chains were read from a single sample in a study of cytomegalovirus exposure and HLA in healthy donors. TCRdb's table, derived via immunoSEQ multiplex PCR, lists solely in-frame clones and lacks some. The table includes approximately 220,000 clones, over 60% detected once. Sample: PBMCs. The source is a young man in good health and CMV-seronegative. CDR3s include the opening cysteine and the closing phenylalanine or tryptophan. Each record gives: CDR3 length, D gene, V gene, J gene, clone size, CDR3 DNA, CDR3 protein. D genes are given only for firm matches. Clone size appears in some rows only: once, few, many, or a class for an expanded clone.

15	-	TRBV4-1	TRBJ2-6	few	TGCGCCAGCAGCCCCCCCGGTGCTGGGGCCAACGTCCTGACTTTC	CASSPPGAGANVLTF
17	TRBD2	TRBV5-8	TRBJ2-7	-	TGTGCCAGCAGCCCAAAGTCGACTAGCGGGAACCGCTACGAGCAGTACTTC	CASSPKSTSGNRYEQYF
15	TRBD2	TRBV5-6	TRBJ2-7	-	TGTGCCAGCAGCTTGTTTAGCGGGCTCTTCTACGAGCAGTACTTC	CASSLFSGLFYEQYF
16	TRBD1	TRBV15	TRBJ2-2	-	TGTGCCACCAGCCCCCGGGACAGGGGGCGAACCGGGGAGCTGTTTTTT	CATSPRDRGRTGELFF
16	TRBD2	TRBV4-1	TRBJ2-7	few	TGCGCCAGCAGCCAAGGTCAGGCGGGAGGTCTGTACGAGCAGTACTTC	CASSQGQAGGLYEQYF
14	TRBD1	TRBV5-4	TRBJ2-3	-	TGTGCCAGCAACCCAGGGGGCCGGACAGATACGCAGTATTTT	CASNPGGRTDTQYF
16	TRBD2	TRBV5-1	TRBJ2-3	-	TGCGCCAGCAGCCTAAACGGACTAGATATGGCGGTTACGCAGTATTTT	CASSLNGLDMAVTQYF
15	-	TRBV4-2	TRBJ2-7	-	TGTGCCAGCAGCCAAGATGTAGTCCTAGGGAGGGAGCAGTACTTC	CASSQDVVLGREQYF
12	TRBD1	TRBV11-3	TRBJ2-2	-	TGTGCCAGCGCCAGGGGGACCGGGGAGCTGTTTTTT	CASARGTGELFF
16	TRBD1	TRBV27	TRBJ2-3	-	TGTGCCAGCAGTATAGACAGGGGGCCTATCACAGATACGCAGTATTTT	CASSIDRGPITDTQYF
17	-	TRBV9	TRBJ1-1	-	TGTGCCAGCAGCGTATCGGGGGGAGTGGGGAGGGGCACTGAAGCTTTCTTT	CASSVSGGVGRGTEAFF
16	TRBD1	TRBV5-1	TRBJ1-4	-	TGCGCCAGCAGCTTGCAAGGACAGGGGGCTAATGAAAAACTGTTTTTT	CASSLQGQGANEKLFF
15	-	TRBV19	TRBJ2-4	-	TGTGCCAGTAGTATGCAGGGGATTGCCAAAAACATTCAGTACTTC	CASSMQGIAKNIQYF
15	TRBD2	TRBV4-1	TRBJ2-1	few	TGCGCCAGCAGCCAAGATGGCGGGAGGGCAAATGAGCAGTTCTTC	CASSQDGGRANEQFF
13	-	TRBV5-1	TRBJ2-7	-	TGCGCCAGCAGTTCGGCCCCGGGCTACGAGCAGTACTTC	CASSSAPGYEQYF
15	TRBD1	TRBV4-1	TRBJ1-4	-	TGCGCCAGCAGCCAAGAAGGTACAGGGGGAGGAAAACTGTTTTTT	CASSQEGTGGGKLFF
16	-	TRBV5-1	TRBJ2-2	-	TGCGCCAGCAGCTTGTTCTCGCCTACGGACACCGGGGAGCTGTTTTTT	CASSLFSPTDTGELFF
14	-	TRBV2	TRBJ2-7	few	TGTGCCAGCAGTGGACTGGCAGGGTTCTACGAGCAGTACTTC	CASSGLAGFYEQYF
14	TRBD1	TRBV5-5	TRBJ1-2	-	TGTGCCAGCAGCCCTTGGACAGGGGGCTATGGCTACACCTTC	CASSPWTGGYGYTF
14	TRBD1	TRBV19	TRBJ1-4	-	TGTGCCAGTAGTATCGGGACAGGGCCTGAAAAACTGTTTTTT	CASSIGTGPEKLFF
16	TRBD1	TRBV28	TRBJ1-2	-	TGTGCCAGCAGTATCCTCGCCGGGACAGTTTCCTATGGCTACACCTTC	CASSILAGTVSYGYTF
16	TRBD2	TRBV30	TRBJ2-1	-	TGTGCCTGGAGTGTAAGTTTCGGACTAGCGTCCAATGAGCAGTTCTTC	CAWSVSFGLASNEQFF
13	TRBD1	TRBV27	TRBJ2-7	-	TGTGCCAGCAGTTCGGGACAGACCTACGAGCAGTACTTC	CASSSGQTYEQYF
15	TRBD1	TRBV5-1	TRBJ2-5	-	TGTGCCAGCAGCTTGTTCGGACAGGGGTTAGAGACCCAGTACTTC	CASSLFGQGLETQYF
14	-	TRBV10-1	TRBJ1-1	few	TGCGCCAGCAGTGAGTCCGCGGGGAACACTGAAGCTTTCTTT	CASSESAGNTEAFF
15	-	TRBV6-1	TRBJ1-2	-	TGTGCCAGCAGTGAAGAGTTTGGGGGCGACTATGGCTACACCTTC	CASSEEFGGDYGYTF
13	-	TRBV11-2	TRBJ2-3	few	TGTGCCAGCAGCTTAGGGCTCGAAGATACGCAGTATTTT	CASSLGLEDTQYF
17	-	TRBV28	TRBJ1-2	-	TGTGCCAGCAGTTTATTGGGCTTGAGCAGAAAATACTATGGCTACACCTTC	CASSLLGLSRKYYGYTF
15	TRBD2	TRBV5-1	TRBJ2-7	-	TGCGCCAGCAGCGAAAGCGGGGGGACTCCAGACGAGCAGTACTTC	CASSESGGTPDEQYF
14	-	TRBV18	TRBJ1-6	-	TGTGCCAGCTCACCGGAGGGGAGCAATTCACCCCTCCACTTT	CASSPEGSNSPLHF
18	TRBD1	TRBV5-1	TRBJ2-6	-	TGCGCCAGCAGCTTGGGGGGGACAGGGCACTCTGGGGCCAACGTCCTGACTTTC	CASSLGGTGHSGANVLTF
13	-	TRBV30	TRBJ2-5	few	TGTGCCTGGAGCTTGGGGGCTCAAGAGACCCAGTACTTC	CAWSLGAQETQYF
12	-	TRBV29-1	TRBJ1-1	few	TGCAGCGGCGGGGACGGATACACTGAAGCTTTCTTT	CSGGDGYTEAFF
18	TRBD1	TRBV2	TRBJ1-5	-	TGTGCCAGCAGTGCCCCGGGACAGGGGTTCTATAGCAATCAGCCCCAGCATTTT	CASSAPGQGFYSNQPQHF
13	TRBD2	TRBV28	TRBJ2-7	-	TGTGCCAGCAGTTGGACTAGCGGCTACGAGCAGTACTTC	CASSWTSGYEQYF
14	-	TRBV27	TRBJ2-1	once	TGTGCCAGTAGGGGGTCAGGGTCCTACAATGAGCAGTTCTTC	CASRGSGSYNEQFF
16	TRBD1	TRBV27	TRBJ2-3	-	TGTGCCAGCAGTCAATGGACAGGGGGCGAGGGAGATACGCAGTATTTT	CASSQWTGGEGDTQYF
16	-	TRBV2	TRBJ2-1	few	TGTGCCAGCAGTGAAGGTCGAGGACAGCCCTACAATGAGCAGTTCTTC	CASSEGRGQPYNEQFF
15	-	TRBV9	TRBJ2-7	once	TGTGCCAGCAGCTCAGGGGCGGAAGGGGGACCCGAGCAGTACTTC	CASSSGAEGGPEQYF
13	TRBD2	TRBV2	TRBJ2-7	-	TGTGCCAGCAGTTCGGGACTAGCGGGCGAGCAGTACTTC	CASSSGLAGEQYF
14	TRBD1	TRBV28	TRBJ1-2	-	TGTGCCAGCAGTCTAGGCACAGGGGGCGGCGGCTACACCTTC	CASSLGTGGGGYTF
13	-	TRBV30	TRBJ1-2	-	TGTGCCTGGACGGTGGGGGCCGGCTATGGCTACACCTTC	CAWTVGAGYGYTF
16	-	TRBV6-5	TRBJ2-2	-	TGTGCCAGCAGTTACTCCCCCCCAGGGAACACCGGGGAGCTGTTTTTT	CASSYSPPGNTGELFF
11	-	TRBV20-1	TRBJ2-1	-	TGCAGTGCTACAGGGTACAATGAGCAGTTCTTC	CSATGYNEQFF
17	TRBD1	TRBV7-3	TRBJ2-5	-	TGTGCCAGCAGCCCACGGAACAGGGGTTATTGTCAAGAGACCCAGTACTTC	CASSPRNRGYCQETQYF
13	-	TRBV2	TRBJ1-2	-	TGTGCCAGCAGTGGTGGGCAGGGCTATGGCTACACCTTC	CASSGGQGYGYTF
15	-	TRBV27	TRBJ1-5	-	TGTGCCAGCAGCCCGGGACACACAATGGATCAGCCCCAGCATTTT	CASSPGHTMDQPQHF
11	-	TRBV20-1	TRBJ1-2	-	TGCAGTGCCGCAGGAAACTATGGCTACACCTTC	CSAAGNYGYTF
15	TRBD1	TRBV28	TRBJ1-5	-	TGTGCCAGCAGTGATGACAGGGGACCCAATCAGCCCCAGCATTTT	CASSDDRGPNQPQHF
16	TRBD2	TRBV10-2	TRBJ2-1	-	TGCGCCAGCAGGACCCCGGGGACTAGTTCGATGGATGAGCAGTTCTTC	CASRTPGTSSMDEQFF
16	TRBD2	TRBV5-4	TRBJ2-3	-	TGTGCCAGCAGCCCCTCAGCGGGGCGCCTCACAGATACGCAGTATTTT	CASSPSAGRLTDTQYF
12	-	TRBV19	TRBJ1-1	few	TGTGCCAGTAGTATAGTCGGTTTATCCCCTTTCTTT	CASSIVGLSPFF